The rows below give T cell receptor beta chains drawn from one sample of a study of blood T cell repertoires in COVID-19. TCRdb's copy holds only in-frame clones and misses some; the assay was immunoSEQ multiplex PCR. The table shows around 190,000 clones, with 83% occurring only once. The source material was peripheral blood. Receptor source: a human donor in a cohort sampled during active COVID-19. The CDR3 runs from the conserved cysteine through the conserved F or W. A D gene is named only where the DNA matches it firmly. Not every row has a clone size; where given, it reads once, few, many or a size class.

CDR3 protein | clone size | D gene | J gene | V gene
CASSTPGFPEKLFF | NA | NA | TRBJ1-4 | TRBV4-1
CASRPSGGSYEQYF | NA | TRBD2 | TRBJ2-7 | TRBV7-2
CASSPGTGVNEKLFF | NA | TRBD1 | TRBJ1-4 | TRBV28
CASSPERGGNTDTQYF | few | TRBD2 | TRBJ2-3 | TRBV7-9
CASSPGAYNSPLHF | NA | NA | TRBJ1-6 | TRBV7-2
CASNPPRTSGSYEQYF | NA | TRBD2 | TRBJ2-7 | TRBV27
CATSDGTSGSRGEQYF | NA | TRBD2 | TRBJ2-7 | TRBV24-1
CASSQSGVGEQYF | few | NA | TRBJ2-7 | TRBV4-1
CASSYSLDRGLTYEQYF | once | TRBD1 | TRBJ2-7 | TRBV6-2/TRBV6-3
CATGTGVEKLFF | NA | TRBD1 | TRBJ1-4 | TRBV12-3/TRBV12-4
CASSLGLGYEQYF | NA | NA | TRBJ2-7 | TRBV7-9
CASSLEGATKETQYF | NA | NA | TRBJ2-5 | TRBV7-9
CASSSPGTSAETQYF | NA | TRBD2 | TRBJ2-5 | TRBV4-1
CASSQAEPYSGQFF | NA | NA | TRBJ2-1 | TRBV4-2
CASSEGTGAYEQYF | few | TRBD1 | TRBJ2-7 | TRBV2
CASSQEGTLLGYEQYF | NA | NA | TRBJ2-7 | TRBV4-1
CASSFERGTGDSPLHF | NA | TRBD1 | TRBJ1-6 | TRBV7-9
CASKAHAGHNEQFF | NA | NA | TRBJ2-1 | TRBV27
CATSSRRTDTQYF | NA | NA | TRBJ2-3 | TRBV24-1
CASSLGTANSPLHF | NA | TRBD1 | TRBJ1-6 | TRBV4-3
CASSLALRDGYTF | NA | NA | TRBJ1-2 | TRBV7-9
CASSFGGGAGETQYF | NA | TRBD2 | TRBJ2-5 | TRBV7-2
CATSDPGTGNHEQYF | NA | TRBD1 | TRBJ2-7 | TRBV24-1
CASSLGLAGGRLDTQYF | NA | TRBD2 | TRBJ2-3 | TRBV7-2
CASSPLGTGAGNTIYF | NA | TRBD1 | TRBJ1-3 | TRBV6-2/TRBV6-3
CASSRDYYEQYF | NA | TRBD2 | TRBJ2-7 | TRBV9
CATAGQIYEQYF | NA | NA | TRBJ2-7 | TRBV6-6
CASSSGLGRETQYF | NA | TRBD2 | TRBJ2-5 | TRBV6-5
CASSPEVGTNEKLFF | NA | NA | TRBJ1-4 | TRBV4-3
CASSLGQGNYEQYF | once | TRBD1 | TRBJ2-7 | TRBV7-2
CASSLALGREETQYF | NA | TRBD2 | TRBJ2-5 | TRBV7-6
CASSWSPVYEQYF | NA | NA | TRBJ2-7 | TRBV27
CASSSTNRLEQYF | NA | NA | TRBJ2-7 | TRBV12-3/TRBV12-4
CASSVSSGSAGGGYTF | NA | TRBD1 | TRBJ1-2 | TRBV6-1
CASSLLSGRQFF | NA | NA | TRBJ2-1 | TRBV7-2
CASSFQRESGEQYF | NA | TRBD2 | TRBJ2-7 | TRBV5-4
CASSPGQGGDTQYF | NA | TRBD1 | TRBJ2-3 | TRBV5-1
CASRDRGRVHEQYF | few | TRBD1 | TRBJ2-7 | TRBV19
CASSLVAPNTGELFF | NA | NA | TRBJ2-2 | TRBV7-2
CSVLGVAKNIQYF | NA | NA | TRBJ2-4 | TRBV29-1
CSATGGDLILGNTIYF | NA | TRBD1 | TRBJ1-3 | TRBV29-1
CASSPWDSSAEAFF | once | TRBD1 | TRBJ1-1 | TRBV7-9
CASSLAGGSSYEQYF | NA | TRBD2 | TRBJ2-7 | TRBV27
CASSLERAYEQYF | NA | NA | TRBJ2-7 | TRBV5-1
CASNRGSAGNTIYF | NA | TRBD1 | TRBJ1-3 | TRBV19
CASSPRGDRGIGANVLTF | NA | TRBD1 | TRBJ2-6 | TRBV9
CASSLGRGAAYEQYF | few | NA | TRBJ2-7 | TRBV11-2
CASSEPGTGSIHEQYF | NA | TRBD1 | TRBJ2-7 | TRBV10-1
CASSYSSGGGQPQHF | NA | TRBD1 | TRBJ1-5 | TRBV6-5
CASSMREPGNTIYF | NA | NA | TRBJ1-3 | TRBV19
CASSTGTNTEAFF | NA | TRBD1 | TRBJ1-1 | TRBV18
CASSLEQGTEAFF | NA | TRBD1 | TRBJ1-1 | TRBV5-4
CSARAGWEQYF | NA | NA | TRBJ2-7 | TRBV20-1
CASSPLDRVETQYF | NA | TRBD1 | TRBJ2-5 | TRBV18
CASSSRTGGTEAFF | NA | TRBD1 | TRBJ1-1 | TRBV19